This entry lists 25 T cell receptor beta chains sequenced from one sample in a study of metastatic and nonmetastatic thyroid tumors. Using MiXCR, TCRdb re-called clones from the PCR reads. The sample has over 25,000 clones; 14% to 15% are singletons. Before thyroid surgery, none of the patients had received any treatment. The sequenced sample was blood. All receptors derive from a female donor with papillary thyroid cancer or a benign thyroid nodule (not recorded which). Some clones in this sample may be carry-over from other donors' samples.

This clone came up many times. This rearrangement joins TRBV28 to TRBJ2-3; possibly TRBD2 for D (6 bases). The CDR3 runs to 13 residues. V was clipped by 2 bases and J by 4 bases, with 7 bases between them. Looked up from germline, CDR1 is MDHEN and CDR2 is SYDVKM. CDR3 DNA sequence: TGTGCCAGCAGTTTAGGCGGGGCAGATACGCAGTATTTT. Residues: CASSLGGADTQYF.

This clone came up many times. This chain joins TRBV19 and TRBJ1-1; D ambiguous. Trimming stripped 5 bases from V and 1 base from J, with 8 bases between. The CDR3 runs to 13 residues. CDR1 and CDR2 from the germline V gene are LNHDA and SQIVND (reference sequence). CDR3 region: CASSRPGNTEAFF. The CDR3 coding sequence is TGTGCCAGTAGTCGTCCAGGGAACACTGAAGCTTTCTTT.

There are many counts of this clone. This chain connects TRBV19 to TRBJ1-4, with D perhaps matching TRBD1 (5 bases). Per germline, CDR1 LNHDA and CDR2 SQIVND (reference sequence). Trimming took off 3 bases at V and 10 bases at J, with 18 bases between the two ends. The length of the CDR3 is 15 residues. The CDR3 here is CASSMLATVGRKLFF. In nucleotides, the CDR3 is TGTGCCAGTAGTATGCTGGCGACAGTGGGGAGAAAACTGTTTTTT.

This clone is judged medium-sized. The V gene is TRBV7-2, the J gene TRBJ2-2; TRBD1 matches at 9 bases. The CDR3 consists of 17 residues. Germline-derived CDR1 and CDR2 are SGHTA and FQGNSA. V was clipped by 2 bases and J by 4 bases; unmatched bases: 8. CDR3 coding DNA: TGTGCCAGCAGCTTAACCGGGACAGGGTTGTCCACCGGGGAGCTGTTTTTT. This encodes CASSLTGTGLSTGELFF.

This clone qualifies as medium-sized. This rearrangement joins TRBV4-1 to TRBJ2-7; 10 nucleotides line up with TRBD1. V was pared by 4 bases and J by 5 bases, with 8 bases of the junction left unmatched. The CDR3 consists of 15 residues. Germline loops: CDR1 MGHRA, CDR2 YSYEKL. CDR3: CASSPAPGQGDEQYF. The CDR3 DNA reads as TGCGCCAGCAGCCCCGCCCCCGGACAGGGGGACGAGCAGTACTTC.

This clone was recorded many times. V is TRBV28 and J is TRBJ1-5, with D perhaps matching TRBD1 (5 bases). V was shortened by 7 bases and J by 4 bases, with 23 bases between the two germline ends. The length of the CDR3 is 17 residues. The V gene's germline CDR1 is MDHEN and CDR2 SYDVKM. The CDR3 DNA is TGTGCCAGCAAGGTTCAGGGCTTCTTAGCAGGGAATCAGCCCCAGCATTTT. Encoded protein: CASKVQGFLAGNQPQHF.

This clone appeared many times. This chain joins TRBV20-1 and TRBJ2-7, with 8 bases aligning to TRBD2. There are 14 residues in the CDR3. The junction had 10 bases not matched to a gene; V was cut back by 5 bases and J by 4 bases. Germline values: CDR1 DFQATT, CDR2 SNEGSKA (reference sequence). CDR3 residues: CSAPTSGPKYEQYF. For the CDR3, the DNA is TGCAGTGCTCCCACTAGCGGTCCTAAGTACGAGCAGTACTTC.

With regard to this clone: A much more abundant neighbour one base away suggests this may be a read error. This specimen includes other DNA sequences encoding the same CDR3. This chain joins TRBV29-1 and TRBJ2-1, with 10 bases lining up with TRBD2. Trimming cost V 7 bases and J 10 bases; bases outside gene matches: 13. The CDR3 is made up of 14 amino acids. The germline V gene has CDR1 SQVTM and CDR2 ANQGSEA. The DNA for the CDR3 is TGCAGCGCTCGGACTAGCGGCCTCCGCAACGAGCAGTTCTTC. It is translated as CSARTSGLRNEQFF.

This clone was picked up many times. The chain combines TRBV6-6 with TRBJ2-3, with a possible D match to TRBD1 (5 bases). Germline V gene data show CDR1 as MNHNY and CDR2 as SVGAGI (reference sequence). Trimming pared 2 bases from V and 6 bases from J, leaving 9 bases between. The CDR3 extends over 13 amino acids. The CDR3 nucleotides are TGTGCCAGCAGTTACCAGGGTATGGATACGCAGTATTTT. Its protein is CASSYQGMDTQYF.

This clone rates as medium-sized. The chain uses TRBV6-1 and TRBJ2-2; 8 nucleotides line up with TRBD1. V shed 5 bases and J 0 bases; nucleotides not matched to a gene: 8. The CDR3 extends over 17 amino acids. Germline V lookup: CDR1 MNHNS, CDR2 SASEGT. CDR3 nucleotides: TGTGCCAGCAGTCGGACAGGGCAATCGACGAACACCGGGGAGCTGTTTTTT. Translated: CASSRTGQSTNTGELFF.

This clone was seen at least ten times. This CDR3 is also generated by other DNA sequences in the sample. The chain uses TRBV18 and TRBJ2-5; D remains ambiguous. The CDR3 sequence is 15 residues long. Germline V gene sequence: CDR1 KGHSH, CDR2 LQKENI. The V gene lost 1 base and the J gene lost 1 base, with 10 bases spanning the gap. The CDR3 loop is CASSPQRQLQETQYF. As DNA, the CDR3 is TGTGCCAGCTCACCACAACGGCAACTCCAAGAGACCCAGTACTTC.

Ten or more counts support this clone. The rearrangement links TRBV29-1 to TRBJ2-3; D unclear. The V gene's germline CDR1 is SQVTM and CDR2 ANQGSEA. This CDR3 spans 14 amino acids. Trimming removed 6 bases at V and 0 bases at J, with 13 bases between. The CDR3 loop is CSVVHPFSTDTQYF. The CDR3, as DNA: TGCAGCGTCGTTCACCCTTTTAGCACAGATACGCAGTATTTT.

This clone is termed medium-sized. This same CDR3 is encoded by further DNA sequences in the sample. The chain is built from TRBV6-1 and TRBJ2-1; 10 bases line up with TRBD2. Germline CDR1 MNHNS, CDR2 SASEGT. There are 15 residues in the CDR3. Trimming took 4 bases from V and 0 from J; bases not matched to a gene: 0. CDR3 residues: CASSGTSGSYNEQFF. CDR3 nucleotides: TGTGCCAGCAGTGGGACTAGCGGCTCCTACAATGAGCAGTTCTTC.

This clone came up many times. The chain joins TRBV20-1 to TRBJ2-5; 10 bases match TRBD1. Germline CDR1 and CDR2: DFQATT and SNEGSKA (reference sequence). Trimming cost V 1 base and J 4 bases; bases outside gene matches: 6. The CDR3 is 15 residues long. CDR3 sequence reads: CSARGTGGFGETQYF. The CDR3 DNA reads as TGCAGTGCTAGAGGGACAGGGGGATTTGGAGAGACCCAGTACTTC.

This clone was counted ten times or more. This sequence joins TRBV18 and TRBJ1-1; TRBD1 might be the D (5 bases). V was clipped by 3 bases and J by 2 bases, with 10 bases between them. Germline CDR1 and CDR2: KGHSH and LQKENI. The CDR3 contains 14 residues. The CDR3: CASSPLTDNTEAFF. In nucleotides, the CDR3 is TGTGCCAGCTCACCCTTGACAGATAACACTGAAGCTTTCTTT.

The rearrangement joins TRBV6-5 to TRBJ1-2; D remains ambiguous. Deletions cut 2 bases from V and 3 bases from J, with 7 bases between. Germline V gene data show CDR1 as MNHEY and CDR2 as SVGAGI. The CDR3 runs 13 residues. CDR3 amino acids: CASSYGGHYGYTF. Here the CDR3 DNA reads TGTGCCAGCAGTTACGGCGGTCACTATGGCTACACCTTC.

This clone was detected ten times or more. The V and J genes are TRBV6-5 and TRBJ1-2, with D tentatively TRBD1 (6 bases). The length of the CDR3 is 14 residues. V shed 2 bases and J shed 6 bases, with 13 bases lying between them. The germline CDR1 and CDR2 sequences are MNHEY and SVGAGI. This chain's CDR3 is CASSYGHRADGYTF. CDR3 DNA: TGTGCCAGCAGTTACGGTCACAGGGCAGATGGCTACACCTTC.

This clone was counted a single time. This sequence joins TRBV20-1 and TRBJ1-1; D is undetermined. Germline-derived CDR1 and CDR2 are DFQATT and SNEGSKA (reference sequence). The CDR3 runs 13 residues. V was trimmed by 4 bases and J by 1 base, leaving 10 bases between them. CDR3 region: CSAKVRRNTEAFF. The CDR3 bases are TGCAGTGCTAAGGTACGCAGGAACACTGAAGCTTTCTTT.

This clone was detected many times. The chain is built from TRBV10-1 and TRBJ2-2; D is possibly TRBD1 or TRBD2 (5 bases each). V was trimmed by 7 bases and J by 0 bases, leaving 9 bases between them. The CDR3 covers 14 residues. The V gene's germline CDR1 is WNHNN and CDR2 SYGVQD (reference sequence). The CDR3 sequence: CASKEDTNTGELFF. The CDR3 DNA follows: TGCGCCAGCAAGGAGGACACGAACACCGGGGAGCTGTTTTTT.

The rearrangement links TRBV18 to TRBJ1-3; D gene uncertain. Trimming shortened V by 5 bases and J by 0 bases, and 8 bases separated the two germline ends. This CDR3 is 14 amino acids long. CDR1 is KGHSH and CDR2 is LQKENI in the germline V gene. In nucleotides, the CDR3 is TGTGCCAGCTCAGCCCAGGTCTCTGGAAACACCATATATTTT. This sequence encodes CASSAQVSGNTIYF.

Comment on this clone: This could be a read error, since a much larger clone is one nucleotide away. Other DNA sequences in the same sample also yield this CDR3. V is TRBV28 and J is TRBJ1-2; D is undetermined. The CDR3 spans 14 residues. Germline assignment: CDR1 MDHEN and CDR2 SYDVKM. Trimming cost V 6 bases and J 8 bases, with 19 bases left between them. This CDR3 reads CASRGRGLGYGYTF. The CDR3 nucleotides read TGTGCCAGCAGGGGTCGTGGGTTGGGCTACGGCTACACCTTC.

This rearrangement joins TRBV2 to TRBJ1-5; a possible D gene is TRBD1 (5 bases). Germline CDR1 reads SNHLY; CDR2 reads FYNNEI. The V end lost 3 bases, the J end lost 7 bases, and 16 bases lay between the germline ends. The CDR3 is made up of 15 amino acids. The DNA of the CDR3 is TGTGCCAGCAGTGATTCGGTCCCGAGGGGACAGCCCCAGCATTTT. Its translation: CASSDSVPRGQPQHF.

There are many counts of this clone. The chain has TRBV15 and TRBJ1-1, with D possibly TRBD1 on 5 matching bases. The length of the CDR3 is 14 residues. Per germline, CDR1 LNHNV and CDR2 YYDKDF (reference sequence). Trimming took off 3 bases at V and 5 bases at J, with 13 bases between the two ends. The CDR3 here is CATSRGGDGTEAFF. CDR3 bases: TGTGCCACCAGCAGGGGGGGTGATGGGACTGAAGCTTTCTTT.

This clone was seen repeatedly, ten times or more. The CDR3 is CASSLIQGSTEAFF. In DNA, the CDR3 is TGTGCCAGCAGCTTAATACAGGGTTCAACTGAAGCTTTCTTT. The chain links TRBV7-3 to TRBJ1-1; D may be TRBD1 (6 bases). The germline V and J ends were trimmed by 1 base and 5 bases, with 11 bases remaining between them. The CDR3 is 14 amino acids. Germline loops: CDR1 SGHTA, CDR2 FQGTGA.

This clone is judged medium-sized. The chain recombines TRBV6-5 with TRBJ2-7, with 12 bases that match TRBD1. There are 15 residues in the CDR3. V lost 2 bases and J lost 5; bases outside the gene matches: 4. Germline V gives CDR1 MNHEY, CDR2 SVGAGI. The CDR3 nucleotides are TGTGCCAGCAGTTACGTCGGGGACAGGGGGCACGAGCAGTACTTC. This codes for CASSYVGDRGHEQYF.